The subject of this entry is one T cell receptor (beta chain). The sample is drawn from a study of blood T cell repertoires in COVID-19. Across the whole study: The origin of the acute and convalescent COVID-19 samples was the United States, Italy and Spain.

With 3 bases clipped from V and 4 bases from J, the junction kept 6 bases outside the gene matches. The CDR3 runs to 16 residues. Germline lookup yields CDR1 SGDLS and CDR2 YYNGEE. Assay: immunoSEQ multiplex PCR; the TCRdb copy retains only in-frame clones and omits some. The data contain about 310,000 clones, 90% of them singletons. The chain joins TRBV9 to TRBJ2-1, with TRBD2 identical over 11 bases. The sequence came from a woman aged 35 to 49 with COVID-19, enrolled during active disease. Material: peripheral blood. The CDR3 loop reads CASSGPGLAEYNEQFF. In DNA form, the CDR3 reads TGTGCCAGCAGCGGTCCGGGACTAGCGGAATACAATGAGCAGTTCTTC.